The 5 T cell receptor beta chains below were found in one sample sequenced in a study of cytomegalovirus exposure and HLA in healthy donors. PCR amplification relied on 60 Vbeta primers (plus 13 Jbeta primers). Repertoires were generated with immunoSEQ multiplex PCR, while TCRdb's copy carries only in-frame clones and drops some. The sample includes about 200,000 clones, about four fifths of them seen just once. Material for sequencing was PBMCs. Every receptor here comes from a middle-aged man in good health and CMV-seropositive.

V and J are TRBV7-8 and TRBJ2-5; 11 bases align to TRBD2. The J call may not be correct, given that the DNA end is closer to TRBJ2-7. The CDR3 extends over 14 amino acids. Per germline, CDR1 SGHVS and CDR2 FQNEAQ. The CDR3 coding sequence is TGTGCCAGCAGCGCCACTAGCGGGAGCTACGAGCAGTACTTC. It encodes CASSATSGSYEQYF.

The chain uses TRBV10-3 and TRBJ2-1; TRBD1 might be the D (6 bases). The CDR3 is 14 amino acids. V dropped 10 bases and J dropped 0 bases, with 13 bases sitting between them. Germline loops: CDR1 ENHRY, CDR2 SYGVKD. The CDR3 sequence is CATRGQSSYNEQFF. The CDR3 DNA reads as TGTGCCACACGTGGACAGAGCTCCTACAATGAGCAGTTCTTC.

The chain couples TRBV18 to TRBJ2-7; D is unresolved. In germline, CDR1 is KGHSH, CDR2 LQKENI. The CDR3 runs to 13 residues. V was trimmed by 0 bases and J by 2 bases, leaving 5 bases between them. Here the CDR3 DNA reads TGTGCCAGCTCACCACCCGTCCCCTACGAGCAGTACTTC. Protein: CASSPPVPYEQYF.

The V gene is TRBV12-5, the J gene TRBJ2-7, with D hard to call. The ends were cut back, 4 bases at V and 1 base at J, with 8 bases in the middle. Germline V CDR1 and CDR2: LGHNT, FRNRAP. The CDR3 sequence is 13 residues long. This CDR3 reads CASGSVGSYEQYF. The CDR3 region has the DNA TGTGCTAGTGGTTCGGTCGGTTCCTACGAGCAGTACTTC.

The chain carries TRBV13 and TRBJ2-7; no reliable D call. CDR1 and CDR2 (germline): PRHDT, FYEKMQ (reference sequence). The V and J ends lost 0 bases and 7 bases respectively, with 7 bases between them. This CDR3 is built from 12 residues. The CDR3 region has the DNA TGTGCCAGCAGCTTAGGGGCGCGGGAGCAGTACTTC. This gives the protein CASSLGAREQYF.